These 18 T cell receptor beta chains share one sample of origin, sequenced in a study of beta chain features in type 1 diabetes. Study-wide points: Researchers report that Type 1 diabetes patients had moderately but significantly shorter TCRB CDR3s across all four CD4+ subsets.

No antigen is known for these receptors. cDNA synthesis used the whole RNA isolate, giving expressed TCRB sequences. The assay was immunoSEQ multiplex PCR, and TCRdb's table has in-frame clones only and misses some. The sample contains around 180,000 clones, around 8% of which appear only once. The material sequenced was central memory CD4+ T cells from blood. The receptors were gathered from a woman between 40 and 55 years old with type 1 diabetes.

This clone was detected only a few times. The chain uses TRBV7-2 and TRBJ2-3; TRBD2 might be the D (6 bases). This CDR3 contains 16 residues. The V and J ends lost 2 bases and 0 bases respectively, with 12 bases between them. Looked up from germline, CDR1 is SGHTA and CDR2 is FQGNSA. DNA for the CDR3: TGTGCCAGCAGCTTATACGGGCGGGGAAGCACAGATACGCAGTATTTT. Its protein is CASSLYGRGSTDTQYF.

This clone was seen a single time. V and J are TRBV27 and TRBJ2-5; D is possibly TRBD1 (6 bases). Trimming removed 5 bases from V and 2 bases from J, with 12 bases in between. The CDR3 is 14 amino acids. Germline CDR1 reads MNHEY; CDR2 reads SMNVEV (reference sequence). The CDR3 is CASSPWTAQETQYF. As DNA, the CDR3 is TGTGCCAGCAGTCCCTGGACAGCACAAGAGACCCAGTACTTC.

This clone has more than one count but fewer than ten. This CDR3 reads CASSPALADNGNEQFF. Here the CDR3 DNA reads TGTGCCAGCTCACCCGCGCTAGCGGACAATGGAAATGAGCAGTTCTTC. V and J are TRBV18 and TRBJ2-1; 7 bases map to TRBD2. The CDR3 contains 16 residues. Trimming removed 3 bases from V and 7 bases from J; junction bases left unmatched: 12. CDR1 is KGHSH and CDR2 is LQKENI in the germline V gene.

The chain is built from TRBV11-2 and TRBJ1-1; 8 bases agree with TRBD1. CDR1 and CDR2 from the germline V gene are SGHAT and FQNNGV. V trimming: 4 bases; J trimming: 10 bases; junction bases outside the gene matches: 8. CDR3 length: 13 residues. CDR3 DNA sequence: TGTGCCAGCAGCTCCGGGACAGGTTCCGGAGCTTTCTTT. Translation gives CASSSGTGSGAFF.

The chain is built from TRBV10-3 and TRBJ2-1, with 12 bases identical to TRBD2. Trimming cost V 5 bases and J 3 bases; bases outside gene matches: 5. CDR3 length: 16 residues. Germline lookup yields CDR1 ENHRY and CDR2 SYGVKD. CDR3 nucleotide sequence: TGTGCCATCAGTCCTCGGACTAGCGGGGACTACAATGAGCAGTTCTTC. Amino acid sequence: CAISPRTSGDYNEQFF.

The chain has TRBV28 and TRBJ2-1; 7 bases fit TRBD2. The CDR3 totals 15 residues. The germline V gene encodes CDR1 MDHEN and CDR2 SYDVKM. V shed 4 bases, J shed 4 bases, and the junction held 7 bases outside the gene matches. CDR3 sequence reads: CASSSPAGVYNEQFF. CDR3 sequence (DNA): TGTGCCAGCAGTTCCCCCGCGGGAGTATACAATGAGCAGTTCTTC.

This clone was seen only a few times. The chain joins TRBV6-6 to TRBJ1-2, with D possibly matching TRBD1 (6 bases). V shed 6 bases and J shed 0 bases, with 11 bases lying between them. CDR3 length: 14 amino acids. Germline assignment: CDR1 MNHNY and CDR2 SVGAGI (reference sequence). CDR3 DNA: TGTGCCAGCAGCCAGCGACAGGCTAACTATGGCTACACCTTC. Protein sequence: CASSQRQANYGYTF.

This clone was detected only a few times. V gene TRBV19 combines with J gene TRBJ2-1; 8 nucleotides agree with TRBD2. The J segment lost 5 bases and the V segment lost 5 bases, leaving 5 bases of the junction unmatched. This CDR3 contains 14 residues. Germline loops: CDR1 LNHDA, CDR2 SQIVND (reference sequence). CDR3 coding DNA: TGTGCCAGTAGTGTGGTAGCGGGGAACAATGAGCAGTTCTTC. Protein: CASSVVAGNNEQFF. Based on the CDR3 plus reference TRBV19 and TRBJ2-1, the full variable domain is DGGITQSPKYLFRKEGQNVTLSCEQNLNHDAMYWYRQDPGQGLRLIYYSQIVNDFQKGDIAEGYSVSREKKESFPLTVTSAQKNPTAFYLCASSVVAGNNEQFFGPGTRLTVL.

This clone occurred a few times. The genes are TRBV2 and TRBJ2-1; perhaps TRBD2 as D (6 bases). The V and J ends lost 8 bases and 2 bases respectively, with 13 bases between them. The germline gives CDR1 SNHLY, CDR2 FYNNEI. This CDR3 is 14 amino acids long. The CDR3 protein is CASLGAGPYNEQFF. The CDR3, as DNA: TGTGCCAGCCTAGGAGCGGGCCCCTACAATGAGCAGTTCTTC.

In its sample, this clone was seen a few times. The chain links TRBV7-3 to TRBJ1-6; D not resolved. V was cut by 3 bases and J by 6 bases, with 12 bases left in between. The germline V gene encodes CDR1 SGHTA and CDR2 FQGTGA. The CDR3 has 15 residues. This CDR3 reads CASSLEGFGNSPLHF. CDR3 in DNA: TGTGCCAGCAGCTTGGAGGGTTTTGGTAATTCACCCCTCCACTTT. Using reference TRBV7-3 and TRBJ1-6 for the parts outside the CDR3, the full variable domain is GAGVSQTPSNKVTEKGKYVELRCDPISGHTALYWYRQSLGQGPEFLIYFQGTGAADDSGLPNDRFFAVRPEGSVSTLKIQRTERGDSAVYLCASSLEGFGNSPLHFGNGTRLTVT.

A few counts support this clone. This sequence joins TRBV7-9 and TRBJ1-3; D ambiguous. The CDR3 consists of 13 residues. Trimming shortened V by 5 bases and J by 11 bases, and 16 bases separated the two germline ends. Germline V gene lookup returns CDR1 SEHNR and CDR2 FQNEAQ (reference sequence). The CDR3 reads CASSLGLIESIYF. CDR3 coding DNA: TGTGCCAGCAGCCTAGGACTCATAGAGTCCATATATTTT.

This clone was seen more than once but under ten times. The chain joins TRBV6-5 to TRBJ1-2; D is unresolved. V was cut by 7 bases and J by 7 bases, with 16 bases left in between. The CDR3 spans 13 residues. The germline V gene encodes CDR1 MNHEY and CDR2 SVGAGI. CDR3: CASKMIRGGGYTF. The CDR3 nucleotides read TGTGCCAGCAAAATGATCCGAGGAGGTGGCTACACCTTC.

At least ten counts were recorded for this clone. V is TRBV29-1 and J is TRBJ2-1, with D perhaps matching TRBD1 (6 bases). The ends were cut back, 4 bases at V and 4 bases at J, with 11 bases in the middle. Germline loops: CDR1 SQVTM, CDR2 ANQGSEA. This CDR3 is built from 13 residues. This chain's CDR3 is CSVVVQGYNEQFF. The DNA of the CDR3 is TGCAGCGTTGTAGTACAGGGTTACAATGAGCAGTTCTTC.

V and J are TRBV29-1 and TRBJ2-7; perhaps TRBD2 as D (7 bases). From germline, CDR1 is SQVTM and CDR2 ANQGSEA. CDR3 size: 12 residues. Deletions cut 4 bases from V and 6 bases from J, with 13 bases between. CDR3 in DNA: TGCAGCGTTGGCGGGCGGGGGCTCGAGCAGTACTTC. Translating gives CSVGGRGLEQYF.

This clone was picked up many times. The DNA for the CDR3 is TGTGCCAGCAGCCCGGACCGGGCGGGGGCCACTGAAGCTTTCTTT. This encodes CASSPDRAGATEAFF. This chain uses TRBV5-6 with TRBJ1-1; TRBD1 is a possible D gene (6 bases). Trimming shortened V by 4 bases and J by 4 bases, and 17 bases separated the two germline ends. Germline V gives CDR1 SGHDT, CDR2 YYEEEE. There are 15 residues in the CDR3.

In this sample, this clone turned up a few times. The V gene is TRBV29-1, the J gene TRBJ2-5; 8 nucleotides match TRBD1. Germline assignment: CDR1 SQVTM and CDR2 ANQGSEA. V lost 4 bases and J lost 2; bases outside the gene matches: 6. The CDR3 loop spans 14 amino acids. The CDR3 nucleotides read TGCAGCGTTGGGGACAGGAGTTGGCAAGAGACCCAGTACTTC. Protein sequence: CSVGDRSWQETQYF.

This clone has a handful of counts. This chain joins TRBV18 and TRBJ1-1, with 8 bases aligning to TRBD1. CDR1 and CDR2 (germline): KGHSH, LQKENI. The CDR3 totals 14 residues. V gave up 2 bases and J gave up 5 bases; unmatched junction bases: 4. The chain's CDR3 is CASSPRTGGTEAFF. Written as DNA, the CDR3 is TGTGCCAGCTCACCAAGAACAGGGGGAACTGAAGCTTTCTTT. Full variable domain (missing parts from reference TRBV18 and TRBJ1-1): NAGVMQNPRHLVRRRGQEARLRCSPMKGHSHVYWYRQLPEEGLKFMVYLQKENIIDESGMPKERFSAEFPKEGPSILRIQQVVRGDSAAYFCASSPRTGGTEAFFGQGTRLTVV.

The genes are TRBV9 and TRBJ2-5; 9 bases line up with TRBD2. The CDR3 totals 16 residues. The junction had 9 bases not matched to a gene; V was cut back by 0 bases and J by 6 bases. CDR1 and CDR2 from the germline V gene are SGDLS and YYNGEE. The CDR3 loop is CASSVGNSGSSKTQYF. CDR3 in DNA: TGTGCCAGCAGCGTAGGTAATAGCGGGAGTTCGAAGACCCAGTACTTC.